Following are 7 T cell receptor beta chains from one sample sequenced in a study of tumor and adjacent non-tumor tissue in lung cancer (dated by TCRdb to 2016 to 2018). The library was produced with multiplex PCR. Sequencer: Illumina HiSeq 2500. Following protocols modified from ARM-PCR, the researchers constructed TCRbeta libraries through three rounds of nested PCR with primers (Table S4). The public reads were run again by TCRdb, first through fastp at Q25 and then through MiXCR, and only productive beta chains were kept. CDR3 protein duplicates are merged, each entry listing the most common genes and DNA. The sample table lists roughly 220,000 distinct CDR3 sequences, around 71% of them with a count of one. Together, the top ten hold around 25% of the sample. RNA was isolated from bulk unsorted tissue, and RNA quality was assessed with a NanoDrop ND-1000 and an Agilent 2100. The sequenced material came from lung tumor tissue. The receptors were sampled from a man aged 60-69 years with non-small cell lung cancer.

As to this clonotype: A read error may explain this, as a much larger clone is one base away. The V gene is TRBV6-2 or TRBV6-3, the J gene TRBJ1-2; no definite D call. CDR3 length: 13 residues. Germline V gives CDR1 MNHEY, CDR2 SVGEGT. V lost 4 bases to trimming and J lost 8 bases, with 14 bases between them. The CDR3 bases are TGTGCCAGCAGTTCCTACAGTCGCCGCGGCTACACCTTC. Translation gives CASSSYSRRGYTF.

Comment on this clonotype: The conserved closing phenylalanine or tryptophan is absent in this CDR3, likely reflecting a read error. The chain uses TRBV20-1 and TRBJ2-3; TRBD2 aligns across 11 bases. The CDR3 has 16 residues. The V segment lost 6 bases and the J segment 3 bases; nucleotides outside the gene matches: 11. Germline V CDR1 and CDR2: DFQATT, SNEGSKA (reference sequence). The CDR3 DNA reads as TGCAGTGCGATAGTGACTAGCGGGGAAGATACAGATACGCAGTATTAT. Protein sequence: CSAIVTSGEDTDTQYY.

Concerning this clonotype itself: A read error is possible here, since a much larger clone lies one base away. The chain joins TRBV6-5 to TRBJ1-1; D unresolved. The CDR3 is 14 residues long. The germline CDR1 and CDR2 sequences are MNHEY and SVGAGI. CDR3 loop: CASSYSTRNTDAFF. As DNA, the CDR3 is TGTGCCAGCAGTTACTCTACGAGGAACACTGACGCTTTCTTT.

This clonotype was observed a single time. A junction boundary mismatches the germline segment, possibly from a read error. The chain employs TRBV28 and TRBJ1-6; 9 nucleotides line up with TRBD1. This CDR3 has 15 residues. Germline lookup yields CDR1 MDHEN and CDR2 SYDVKM. The CDR3 spells CASSLMGQGVSPLHF. CDR3 sequence (DNA): TGTGCTAGCAGTTTAATGGGACAGGGTGTTTCACCCCTCCACTTT.

Regarding this clonotype: It may be a read error: a sequence one base away is much more abundant. V gene TRBV21-1 combines with J gene TRBJ1-1. TRBV21-1 is classified as a pseudogene. The CDR3 runs to 15 residues. Here the CDR3 reads CVSSKAQSYTAEAFF. Here the CDR3 DNA reads TGTGTCAGCAGCAAAGCACAGAGTTATACTGCGGAAGCTTTCTTT.

The chain links TRBV5-4 to TRBJ2-2; no clear D gene. Germline loops: CDR1 SGHNT, CDR2 YYREEE (reference sequence). V was trimmed by 0 bases and J by 6 bases, leaving 6 bases between them. The CDR3 runs to 13 residues. The DNA for the CDR3 is TGTGCCAGCAGCTTGGCCACATCCGGGGAGCTGTTTTTT. It encodes CASSLATSGELFF.

This clonotype was seen a few times. The chain combines TRBV19 with TRBJ2-4; unclear D gene. This CDR3 is built from 12 residues. Germline CDR1 reads LNHDA; CDR2 reads SQIVND (reference sequence). With 0 bases removed from V and 7 bases from J, the gap between germline ends came to 4 bases. CDR3 residues: CASSIDRNIQYF. In DNA, the CDR3 is TGTGCCAGTAGTATAGATCGTAACATTCAGTACTTC.